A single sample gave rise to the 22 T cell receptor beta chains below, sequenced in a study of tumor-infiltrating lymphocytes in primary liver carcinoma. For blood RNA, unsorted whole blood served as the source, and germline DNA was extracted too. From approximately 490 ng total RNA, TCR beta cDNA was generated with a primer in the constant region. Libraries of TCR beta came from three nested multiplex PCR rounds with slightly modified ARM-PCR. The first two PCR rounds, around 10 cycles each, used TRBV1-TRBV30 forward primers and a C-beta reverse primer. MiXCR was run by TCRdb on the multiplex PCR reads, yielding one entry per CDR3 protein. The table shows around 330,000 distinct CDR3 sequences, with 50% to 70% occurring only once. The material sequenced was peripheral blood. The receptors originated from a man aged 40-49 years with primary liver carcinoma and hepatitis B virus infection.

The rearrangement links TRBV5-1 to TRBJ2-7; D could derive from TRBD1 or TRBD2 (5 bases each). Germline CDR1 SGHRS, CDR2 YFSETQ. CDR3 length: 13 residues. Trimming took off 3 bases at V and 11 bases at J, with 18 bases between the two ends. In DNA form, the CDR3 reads TGCGCCAGCAGCTCGGACACCGGGGCCCATGAGTACTTC. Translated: CASSSDTGAHEYF.

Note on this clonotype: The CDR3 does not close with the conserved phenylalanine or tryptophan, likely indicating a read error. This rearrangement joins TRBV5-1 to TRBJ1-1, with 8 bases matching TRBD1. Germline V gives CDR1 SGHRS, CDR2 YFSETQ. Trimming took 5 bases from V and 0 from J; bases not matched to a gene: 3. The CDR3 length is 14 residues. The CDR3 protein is CASSGDRMNTEAFL. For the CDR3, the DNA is TGCGCCAGCAGTGGGGACAGGATGAACACTGAAGCTTTCCTT.

Here the CDR3 reads CSVLTRGMGNEQFF. CDR3 in DNA: TGCAGCGTATTGACTAGGGGGATGGGCAATGAGCAGTTCTTC. V gene TRBV29-1 combines with J gene TRBJ2-1; D is perhaps TRBD1 or TRBD2 (6 bases each). V lost 6 bases to trimming and J lost 6 bases, with 18 bases between them. Germline CDR1 is SQVTM and CDR2 is ANQGSEA. This CDR3 has 14 residues.

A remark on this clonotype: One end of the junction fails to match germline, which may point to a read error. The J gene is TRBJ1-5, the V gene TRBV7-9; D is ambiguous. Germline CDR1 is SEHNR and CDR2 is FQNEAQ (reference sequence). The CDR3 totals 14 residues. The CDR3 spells CARSLGPANQPQHF. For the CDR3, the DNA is TGTGCCAGGAGCTTAGGACCGGCGAATCAGCCCCAGCATTTT.

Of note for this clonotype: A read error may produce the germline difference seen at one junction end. For the CDR3, the DNA is TGTCCCAGCATCCAAGAAACCCGTGCCTTAACTGGGGCCAACGTCCTGACTTTC. Protein sequence: CPSIQETRALTGANVLTF. The gene calls are TRBV4-2 and TRBJ2-6; D gene ambiguous. CDR1 LGHNA and CDR2 YNFKEQ come from the germline V gene. The CDR3 length is 18 residues.

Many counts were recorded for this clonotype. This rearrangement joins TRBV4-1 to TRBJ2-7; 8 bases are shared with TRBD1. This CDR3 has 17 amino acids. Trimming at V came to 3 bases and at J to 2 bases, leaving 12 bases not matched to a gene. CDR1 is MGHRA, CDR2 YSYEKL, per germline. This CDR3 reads CASSQVTGGQGTYEQYF. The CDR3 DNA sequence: TGCGCCAGCAGCCAGGTTACAGGGGGACAAGGGACCTACGAGCAGTACTTC.

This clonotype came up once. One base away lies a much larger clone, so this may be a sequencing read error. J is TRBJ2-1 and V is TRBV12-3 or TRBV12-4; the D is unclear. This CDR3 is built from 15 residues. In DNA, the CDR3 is TGTGCCAGCAGTTTATTGAGCGCCTCCTACAATGAGCACTTCTTC. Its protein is CASSLLSASYNEHFF.

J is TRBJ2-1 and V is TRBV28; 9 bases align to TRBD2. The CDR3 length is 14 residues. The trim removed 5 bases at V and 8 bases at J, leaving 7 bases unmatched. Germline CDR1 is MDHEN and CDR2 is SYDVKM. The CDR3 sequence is CASSGRLAAHEQFF. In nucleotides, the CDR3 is TGTGCCAGCAGTGGCCGACTAGCGGCCCATGAGCAGTTCTTC.

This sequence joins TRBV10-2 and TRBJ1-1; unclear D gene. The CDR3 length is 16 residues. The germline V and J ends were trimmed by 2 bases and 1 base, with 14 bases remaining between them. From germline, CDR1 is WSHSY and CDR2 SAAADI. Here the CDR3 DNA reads TGCGCCAGCAGTGAGCCCCGGAGGCAAGGGAACACTGAAGCTTTCTTT. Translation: CASSEPRRQGNTEAFF.

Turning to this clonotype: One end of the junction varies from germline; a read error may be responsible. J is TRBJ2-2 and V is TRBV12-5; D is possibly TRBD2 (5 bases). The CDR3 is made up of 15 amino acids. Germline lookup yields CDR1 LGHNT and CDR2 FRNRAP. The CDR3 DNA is TGTTCTAGTGGTTTGGAGACTGTGAACACTGGGGAGCTGTCTTTT. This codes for CSSGLETVNTGELSF.

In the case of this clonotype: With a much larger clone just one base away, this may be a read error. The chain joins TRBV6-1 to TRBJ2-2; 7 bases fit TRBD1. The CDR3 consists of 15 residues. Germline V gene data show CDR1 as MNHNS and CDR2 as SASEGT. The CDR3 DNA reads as TGTGCCATCAGTGACGAGGGACAGACGACCGGGGAGCTGTTTTTT. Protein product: CAISDEGQTTGELFF.

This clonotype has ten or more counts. This CDR3 is CASSILAVNYNEQFF. DNA of the CDR3: TGTGCCAGCAGTATTCTAGCGGTTAATTACAATGAGCAGTTCTTC. The chain recombines TRBV6-5 with TRBJ2-1; TRBD2 aligns across 7 bases. J lost 4 bases, V lost 5 bases, and 8 bases had no gene match. Germline CDR1 and CDR2: MNHEY and SVGAGI. The CDR3 is made up of 15 amino acids.

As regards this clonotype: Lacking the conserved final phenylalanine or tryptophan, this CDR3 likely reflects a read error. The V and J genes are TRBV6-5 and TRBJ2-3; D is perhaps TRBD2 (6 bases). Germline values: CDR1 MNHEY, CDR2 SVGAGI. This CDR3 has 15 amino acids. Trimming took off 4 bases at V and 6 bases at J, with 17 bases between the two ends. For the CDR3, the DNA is TGTGCCAGCAGTTCGGGACTTCTGTCCTCGGATACGCAGTATATC. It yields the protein CASSSGLLSSDTQYI.

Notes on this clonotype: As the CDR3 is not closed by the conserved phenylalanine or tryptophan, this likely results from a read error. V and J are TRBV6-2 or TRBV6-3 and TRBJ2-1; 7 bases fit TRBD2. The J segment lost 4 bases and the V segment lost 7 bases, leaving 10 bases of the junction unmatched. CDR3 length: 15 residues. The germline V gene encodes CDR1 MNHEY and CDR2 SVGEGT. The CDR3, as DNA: TGTGCCAGCAATCACCCCGGGACTATGTACAATGAGCAGTTCTTA. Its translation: CASNHPGTMYNEQFL.

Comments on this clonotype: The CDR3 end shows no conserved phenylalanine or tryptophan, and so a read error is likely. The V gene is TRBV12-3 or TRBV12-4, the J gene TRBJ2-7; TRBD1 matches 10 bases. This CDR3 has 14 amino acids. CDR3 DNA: TGTGCCAGCAGTTTCGGGACAGGGGCCTACGACCAGTACTCC. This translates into CASSFGTGAYDQYS.

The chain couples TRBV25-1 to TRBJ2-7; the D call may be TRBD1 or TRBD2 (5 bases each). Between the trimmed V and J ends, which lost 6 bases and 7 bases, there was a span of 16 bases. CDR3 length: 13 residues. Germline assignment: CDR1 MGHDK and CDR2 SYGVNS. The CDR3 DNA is TGTGCCAGCAGGGGGTCGGGGACGTCTGAGCAGTACTTC. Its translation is CASRGSGTSEQYF.

The CDR3: CASSLAGLTPFF. CDR3 nucleotide sequence: TGTGCCAGCAGTTTAGCGGGCCTCACGCCTTTCTTT. The rearrangement uses TRBV28 and TRBJ1-1; D not resolved. This CDR3 comprises 12 residues. V dropped 2 bases and J dropped 12 bases, with 13 bases sitting between them. Germline V lookup: CDR1 MDHEN, CDR2 SYDVKM.

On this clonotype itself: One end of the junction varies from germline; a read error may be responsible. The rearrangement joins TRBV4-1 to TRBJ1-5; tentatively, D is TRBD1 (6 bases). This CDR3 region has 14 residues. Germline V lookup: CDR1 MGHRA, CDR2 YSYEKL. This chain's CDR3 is CASSHSGGNQPQHF. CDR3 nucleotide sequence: TGCGCCAGCAGCCACTCCGGGGGCAATCAACCCCAGCATTTT.

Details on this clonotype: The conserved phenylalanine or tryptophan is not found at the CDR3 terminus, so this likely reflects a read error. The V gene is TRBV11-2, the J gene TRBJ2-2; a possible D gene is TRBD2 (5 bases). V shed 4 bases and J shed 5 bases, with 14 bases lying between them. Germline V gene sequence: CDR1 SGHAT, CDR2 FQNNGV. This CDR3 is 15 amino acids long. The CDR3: CASSYRGSRTGELFS. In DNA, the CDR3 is TGTGCCAGCAGCTACAGAGGGAGTAGAACCGGGGAGCTGTTTTCT.

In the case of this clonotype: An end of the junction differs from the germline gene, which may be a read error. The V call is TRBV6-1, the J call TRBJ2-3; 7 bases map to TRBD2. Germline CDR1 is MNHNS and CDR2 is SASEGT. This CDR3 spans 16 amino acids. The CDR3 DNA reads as TGTGCCAGCAGTGAAGACGGGGGAGGGTGGGCAGATACGCGGTATTTT. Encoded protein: CASSEDGGGWADTRYF.

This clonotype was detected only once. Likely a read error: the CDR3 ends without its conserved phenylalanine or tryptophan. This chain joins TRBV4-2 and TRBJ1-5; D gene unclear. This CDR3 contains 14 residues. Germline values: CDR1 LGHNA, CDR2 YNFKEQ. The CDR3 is CASSQVAADQSQHS. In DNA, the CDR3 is TGTGCCAGCAGCCAAGTGGCAGCCGATCAGTCCCAGCATTCT.

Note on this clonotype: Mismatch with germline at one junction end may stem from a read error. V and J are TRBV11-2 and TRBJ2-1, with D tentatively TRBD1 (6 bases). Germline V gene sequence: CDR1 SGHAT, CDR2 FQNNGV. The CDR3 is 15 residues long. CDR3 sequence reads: CANSLGSSLQGEQFF. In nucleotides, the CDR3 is TGTGCCAACAGCTTAGGGTCCTCGCTACAGGGTGAGCAATTCTTC. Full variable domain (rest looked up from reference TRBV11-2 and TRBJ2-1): EAGVAQSPRYKIIEKRQSVAFWCNPISGHATLYWYQQILGQGPKLLIQFQNNGVVDDSQLPKDRFSAERLKGVDSTLKIQPAKLEDSAVYLCANSLGSSLQGEQFFGPGTRLTVL.